What follows is one T cell receptor beta chain and its context. This CDR3 has 16 residues. Germline values: CDR1 LGHDT, CDR2 YNNKEL (reference sequence). Trimming at V came to 4 bases and at J to 2 bases, leaving 8 bases not matched to a gene. The sample originates from a study of control samples from healthy donors and cancer patients. Profiled with immunoSEQ multiplex PCR; TCRdb holds only in-frame clones, not every one. The table includes 130,000 or so clones, about 88% detected once. V gene TRBV3-1 (or the pseudogene TRBV3-2) combines with J gene TRBJ2-5; 9 nucleotides align to TRBD2. Sample: blood. The clonotype was recovered from a man aged 45-65 years in good health. CDR3 sequence reads: CASSRLTSGPQETQYF. In nucleotides, the CDR3 is TGTGCCAGCAGCCGCCTGACTAGCGGCCCTCAAGAGACCCAGTACTTC.